Listed below are T cell receptor beta chains from one sample, sequenced in a study of cytomegalovirus exposure and HLA in healthy donors. The method was immunoSEQ multiplex PCR; TCRdb's version includes in-frame clones alone and lacks a portion of them. The sample lists about 150,000 clones; more than 8% were seen once. Material for sequencing was PBMCs. The origin of the receptors is a man between 45 and 60 years old in good health and CMV-seronegative. Both conserved end residues are part of each CDR3. A D gene is named only where the DNA matches it firmly. The size of a clone is reported for some rows only, either as once, few or many, or as a class for expanded clones.

J gene: TRBJ1-4
V gene: TRBV6-5
D gene: TRBD1
clone size: .
CDR3 DNA: TGTGCCAGCGGACAGGTCCGTAGTGAAAAACTGTTTTTT
CDR3 protein: CASGQVRSEKLFF

J gene: TRBJ2-7
V gene: TRBV4-2
D gene: .
clone size: few
CDR3 DNA: TGTGCCAGCAGCCAGTCCGGGGTTCGGGGGGCCGCCATTTCCTACGAGCAGTACTTC
CDR3 protein: CASSQSGVRGAAISYEQYF

J gene: TRBJ1-1
V gene: TRBV19
D gene: TRBD1
clone size: few
CDR3 DNA: TGTGCCAGTAGCCCGGGACAGCTGAACACTGAAGCTTTCTTT
CDR3 protein: CASSPGQLNTEAFF

J gene: TRBJ2-3
V gene: TRBV18
D gene: .
clone size: .
CDR3 DNA: TGTGCCAGCTCACCACAGGGAGCTAGCACAGATACGCAGTATTTT
CDR3 protein: CASSPQGASTDTQYF

J gene: TRBJ1-2
V gene: TRBV5-1
D gene: .
clone size: .
CDR3 DNA: TGCGCCAGCAGCTTGGGCGGATACTATGGCTACACCTTC
CDR3 protein: CASSLGGYYGYTF

J gene: TRBJ2-3
V gene: TRBV12-5
D gene: .
clone size: few
CDR3 DNA: TGTGCTAGTGGTAAGGCCGGGACAATTGGAGATACGCAGTATTTT
CDR3 protein: CASGKAGTIGDTQYF

J gene: TRBJ2-7
V gene: TRBV6-1
D gene: .
clone size: .
CDR3 DNA: TGTGCCAGCAGCAAAAACAGGGACGGCCCTTACGAGCAGTACTTC
CDR3 protein: CASSKNRDGPYEQYF

J gene: TRBJ2-3
V gene: TRBV5-1
D gene: .
clone size: few
CDR3 DNA: TGCGCCAGCAGCTTGGAGGGGCGAAGTAGCACAGATACGCAGTATTTT
CDR3 protein: CASSLEGRSSTDTQYF

J gene: TRBJ2-3
V gene: TRBV7-2
D gene: .
clone size: .
CDR3 DNA: TGTGCCAGCAGCTTAAGCCAGGGGCGCACAGATACGCAGTATTTT
CDR3 protein: CASSLSQGRTDTQYF

J gene: TRBJ2-5
V gene: TRBV4-2
D gene: TRBD2
clone size: .
CDR3 DNA: TGTGCCAGCAGCCAACAGTCTAGCGGGGGGGCCCCAGAGACCCAGTACTTC
CDR3 protein: CASSQQSSGGAPETQYF

J gene: TRBJ1-2
V gene: TRBV30
D gene: .
clone size: few
CDR3 DNA: TGTGCCTGGAGCCCGTCGACGGGTGGCTACACCTTC
CDR3 protein: CAWSPSTGGYTF

J gene: TRBJ2-1
V gene: TRBV10-1
D gene: TRBD2
clone size: few
CDR3 DNA: TGCGCCAGCAAAGCGGGGGGGCACCAGGGGAAGCAGTTCTTC
CDR3 protein: CASKAGGHQGKQFF

J gene: TRBJ2-7
V gene: TRBV11-2
D gene: .
clone size: few
CDR3 DNA: TGTGCCAGCAGCTCCACCAGGGGCCTCAGCTCCTACGAGCAGTACTTC
CDR3 protein: CASSSTRGLSSYEQYF

J gene: TRBJ2-1
V gene: TRBV11-3
D gene: TRBD2
clone size: .
CDR3 DNA: TGTGCCAGCAGCTTACGGGAAGCGGGAGAGCAGTTCTTC
CDR3 protein: CASSLREAGEQFF

J gene: TRBJ1-5
V gene: TRBV28
D gene: TRBD1
clone size: few
CDR3 DNA: TGTGCCAGCAGATATGACAGGGTAGTCCAGCCCCAGCATTTT
CDR3 protein: CASRYDRVVQPQHF

J gene: TRBJ2-7
V gene: TRBV6-1
D gene: TRBD2
clone size: .
CDR3 DNA: TGTGCCAGCAGTGAGACTAGCGGGGGTCCCTACGAGCAGTACTTC
CDR3 protein: CASSETSGGPYEQYF

J gene: TRBJ2-3
V gene: TRBV4-1
D gene: .
clone size: few
CDR3 DNA: TGCGCCAGCAGCCTCCCCGGGGATACGCAGTATTTT
CDR3 protein: CASSLPGDTQYF

J gene: TRBJ2-2
V gene: TRBV7-3
D gene: .
clone size: few
CDR3 DNA: TGTGCCAGCAGCCCCGGGGGACGCGGGGAGCTGTTTTTT
CDR3 protein: CASSPGGRGELFF

J gene: TRBJ2-5
V gene: TRBV20-1
D gene: .
clone size: .
CDR3 DNA: TGCAGTGCCCTGCAGGGGGAGACCCAGTACTTC
CDR3 protein: CSALQGETQYF

J gene: TRBJ1-1
V gene: TRBV6-1
D gene: TRBD1
clone size: .
CDR3 DNA: TGTGCCAGCAGTAAGGGTGACAGGGTGGGGACTGAAGCTTTCTTT
CDR3 protein: CASSKGDRVGTEAFF

J gene: TRBJ2-1
V gene: TRBV5-1
D gene: .
clone size: .
CDR3 DNA: TGCGCCAGCAGCTTGGCCCTAACTAGCTTTCAGGGCAATGAGCAGTTCTTC
CDR3 protein: CASSLALTSFQGNEQFF

J gene: TRBJ2-6
V gene: TRBV7-2
D gene: .
clone size: .
CDR3 DNA: TGTGCCAGCAGCTTAGACCTATCTGGGGCCAACGTCCTGACTTTC
CDR3 protein: CASSLDLSGANVLTF

J gene: TRBJ1-4
V gene: TRBV29-1
D gene: .
clone size: .
CDR3 DNA: TGCAGCGTTGAAGGGCTGGAAGGGGTGGGGATGGGTATGGAAAAACTGTTTTTT
CDR3 protein: CSVEGLEGVGMGMEKLFF

J gene: TRBJ2-5
V gene: TRBV28
D gene: .
clone size: few
CDR3 DNA: TGTGCCAGCAGTTTAGTGGGGGCCGAGACCCAGTACTTC
CDR3 protein: CASSLVGAETQYF

J gene: TRBJ2-5
V gene: TRBV9
D gene: .
clone size: .
CDR3 DNA: TGTGCCAGCAGCGTAGGTCAGGCCCTAGAGACCCAGTACTTC
CDR3 protein: CASSVGQALETQYF

J gene: TRBJ1-4
V gene: TRBV18
D gene: .
clone size: .
CDR3 DNA: TGTGCCAGCTCACCCCTCTCAGGCGCAACTAATGAAAAACTGTTTTTT
CDR3 protein: CASSPLSGATNEKLFF

J gene: TRBJ2-7
V gene: TRBV6-1
D gene: .
clone size: .
CDR3 DNA: TGTGCCAGCAGTGGTATTGGGACGGGCGCCGGGAGGCAGTACTTC
CDR3 protein: CASSGIGTGAGRQYF

J gene: TRBJ1-1
V gene: TRBV9
D gene: TRBD1
clone size: few
CDR3 DNA: TGTGCCAGCAGCGTGGCCTCACCAGGGGACAGTGAAGCTTTCTTT
CDR3 protein: CASSVASPGDSEAFF

J gene: TRBJ1-1
V gene: TRBV10-3
D gene: TRBD1
clone size: .
CDR3 DNA: TGTGCCATCGGGACAGGGGCGAACACTGAAGCTTTCTTT
CDR3 protein: CAIGTGANTEAFF

J gene: TRBJ2-7
V gene: TRBV30
D gene: .
clone size: .
CDR3 DNA: TGTGCCTGGAGCCCCGGGGGTGGCACCTACGAGCAGTACTTC
CDR3 protein: CAWSPGGGTYEQYF

J gene: TRBJ1-5
V gene: TRBV19
D gene: .
clone size: .
CDR3 DNA: TGTGCCAGTAGGGGAGGGGGGCGCCAGCCCCAGCATTTT
CDR3 protein: CASRGGGRQPQHF

J gene: TRBJ2-3
V gene: TRBV6-5
D gene: TRBD2
clone size: few
CDR3 DNA: TGTGCCAGCAGGGCGGGAGGTCTGAGGACAGATACGCAGTATTTT
CDR3 protein: CASRAGGLRTDTQYF

J gene: TRBJ2-7
V gene: TRBV30
D gene: .
clone size: .
CDR3 DNA: TGTGCCTGGAGCCTCCCTCCGGGCGAGCAGTACTTC
CDR3 protein: CAWSLPPGEQYF

J gene: TRBJ2-1
V gene: TRBV6-5
D gene: TRBD2
clone size: few
CDR3 DNA: TGTGCCAGCAGTTACGTCGCGGGGGGCCATTACAATGAGCAGTTCTTC
CDR3 protein: CASSYVAGGHYNEQFF

J gene: TRBJ1-2
V gene: TRBV30
D gene: TRBD1
clone size: .
CDR3 DNA: TGTGCCTGGAGTGTACGGACAGGCGGTGGCTACACCTTC
CDR3 protein: CAWSVRTGGGYTF

J gene: TRBJ1-4
V gene: TRBV13
D gene: TRBD1
clone size: .
CDR3 DNA: TGTGCCAGCAGCTTGACCAGGGGGGTCACTAATGAAAAACTGTTTTTT
CDR3 protein: CASSLTRGVTNEKLFF

J gene: TRBJ2-7
V gene: TRBV7-2
D gene: .
clone size: few
CDR3 DNA: TGTGCCAGCACCCCCCTGCGGATCGCTACCTACGAGCAGTACTTC
CDR3 protein: CASTPLRIATYEQYF

J gene: TRBJ2-7
V gene: TRBV5-5
D gene: TRBD1
clone size: .
CDR3 DNA: TGTGCCAGCAGCCATGCCCGGGACAGCACCTACGAGCAGTACTTC
CDR3 protein: CASSHARDSTYEQYF

J gene: TRBJ2-1
V gene: TRBV30
D gene: .
clone size: few
CDR3 DNA: TGTGCCTGGATAGCGCGGAATGAGCAGTTCTTC
CDR3 protein: CAWIARNEQFF

J gene: TRBJ1-1
V gene: TRBV11-2
D gene: .
clone size: few
CDR3 DNA: TGTGCCAGCAGCACGTGGGGGCAGAACACTGAAGCTTTCTTT
CDR3 protein: CASSTWGQNTEAFF

J gene: TRBJ2-3
V gene: TRBV5-1
D gene: TRBD2
clone size: .
CDR3 DNA: TGCGCCAGCAGCTTGAGGCTAGCGGGTTGGGCCACAGATACGCAGTATTTT
CDR3 protein: CASSLRLAGWATDTQYF

J gene: TRBJ1-1
V gene: TRBV29-1
D gene: .
clone size: few
CDR3 DNA: TGCAGCGCCCTCTTCTCCCGGAACACTGAAGCTTTCTTT
CDR3 protein: CSALFSRNTEAFF